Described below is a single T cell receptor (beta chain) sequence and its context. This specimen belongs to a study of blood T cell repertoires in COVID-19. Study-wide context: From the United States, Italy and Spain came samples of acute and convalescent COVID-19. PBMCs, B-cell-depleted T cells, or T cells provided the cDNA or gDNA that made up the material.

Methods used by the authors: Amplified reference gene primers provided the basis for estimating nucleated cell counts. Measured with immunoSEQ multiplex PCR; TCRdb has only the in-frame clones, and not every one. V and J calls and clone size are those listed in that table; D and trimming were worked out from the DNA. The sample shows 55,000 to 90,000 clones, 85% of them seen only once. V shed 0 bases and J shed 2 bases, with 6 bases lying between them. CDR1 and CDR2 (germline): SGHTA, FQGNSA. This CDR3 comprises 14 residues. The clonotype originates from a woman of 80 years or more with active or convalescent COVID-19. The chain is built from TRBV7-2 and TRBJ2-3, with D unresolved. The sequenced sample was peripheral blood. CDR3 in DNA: TGTGCCAGCAGCTTAGCGGGCAACACAGATACGCAGTATTTT. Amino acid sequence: CASSLAGNTDTQYF.